This T cell receptor beta chain appears in the sequencing data of a study of blood T cell repertoires in COVID-19. Study-level information: The United States, Italy and Spain were the sources of the acute and convalescent COVID-19 samples. Sample material is recorded as cDNA or gDNA derived from T cells, B-cell-depleted T cells, or PBMCs.

Germline V gives CDR1 MDHEN, CDR2 SYDVKM. CDR3 length: 14 residues. V lost 5 bases, J lost 0 bases, and 11 bases lay in between. Cohorts were based on clinical histories the participants reported. The authors' processing: By means of reference gene primer amplification, nucleated cell counts were estimated. Clones were read by immunoSEQ multiplex PCR, and TCRdb kept only the in-frame ones, dropping some. Clone size and the V and J calls come from that table; the DNA yielded D and trimming. The sample yields roughly 220,000 clones, 70% to 90% seen once. This TCR was sampled from a woman aged 40-49 years with acute COVID-19. V gene TRBV28 combines with J gene TRBJ2-7; D gene ambiguous. Sequencing was performed on PBMCs or T cells enriched from blood (not recorded which). CDR3 residues: CASSPNAGSYEQYF. The CDR3 bases are TGTGCCAGCAGTCCTAACGCAGGCTCCTACGAGCAGTACTTC. Complete variable domain (other parts from reference TRBV28 and TRBJ2-7): DVKVTQSSRYLVKRTGEKVFLECVQDMDHENMFWYRQDPGLGLRLIYFSYDVKMKEKGDIPEGYSVSREKKERFSLILESASTNQTSMYLCASSPNAGSYEQYFGPGTRLTVT.